One T cell receptor beta chain is described in this entry. The data stem from a study of blood T cell repertoires in COVID-19. Study overall: The analysed material was cDNA or gDNA that came from T cells, B-cell-depleted T cells, or PBMCs.

The CDR3 sequence is 16 residues long. J gave up 0 bases and V 5 bases, and 7 bases lay outside the gene matches. The V gene's germline CDR1 is KGHSH and CDR2 LQKENI. Some clones are missing from TCRdb's copy, which holds only in-frame ones; the method was immunoSEQ multiplex PCR. The sample shows around 280,000 clones, roughly 89% of them seen only once. The study assigned cohorts using participant-reported clinical history. The specimen sequenced was PBMCs or T cells enriched from blood (not recorded which). The chain carries TRBV18 and TRBJ2-3; 8 nucleotides line up with TRBD1. The sequence was obtained from a woman between 40 and 55 years old who had recovered from COVID-19. The CDR3 sequence: CASSTRQGTSTDTQYF. CDR3 DNA: TGTGCCAGCTCAACCAGACAGGGGACTAGCACAGATACGCAGTATTTT.